The 10 T cell receptor beta chains in this list originate from one sample, sequenced in a study of shared clonotypes between healthy human individuals. Profiled with immunoSEQ multiplex PCR; TCRdb holds only in-frame clones, not every one. The sample includes around 95,000 clones, roughly 69% of them seen just once. Sequencing was carried out using memory CD8+ T cells sorted from blood. Subset reported: CD45RO+ cells pooled with CCR7-negative TemRA cells. Receptors originate from a man under 40 in good health.

In this sample, this clone turned up a few times. The gene calls are TRBV18 and TRBJ2-7; 9 nucleotides line up with TRBD2. Looked up from germline, CDR1 is KGHSH and CDR2 is LQKENI. This CDR3 is built from 15 residues. With V trimmed by 2 bases and J by 2 bases, 4 bases remained unmatched. CDR3 region: CASSPRASGTYEQYF. The CDR3 coding sequence is TGTGCCAGCTCACCAAGGGCTAGCGGGACCTACGAGCAGTACTTC.

The chain carries TRBV5-1 and TRBJ2-7, with TRBD1 matching 7 bases. Germline loops: CDR1 SGHRS, CDR2 YFSETQ. V lost 3 bases, J lost 2 bases, and 8 bases stayed unmatched. The CDR3 contains 15 residues. The CDR3 loop reads CASSYQGDLTYEQYF. CDR3 nucleotides: TGCGCCAGCAGCTATCAGGGGGATCTAACCTACGAGCAGTACTTC.

This clone was picked up a small number of times. The identical CDR3 is also encoded by other nucleotide sequences in the sample. The rearrangement links TRBV28 to TRBJ2-7; D remains unclear. V lost 3 bases to trimming and J lost 4 bases, with 4 bases between them. The CDR3 is 11 amino acids. From germline, CDR1 is MDHEN and CDR2 SYDVKM. CDR3 amino acids: CASSFYYEQYF. DNA of the CDR3: TGTGCCAGCAGTTTTTATTACGAGCAGTACTTC.

The V call is TRBV5-1, the J call TRBJ2-5; 13 positions match TRBD2. Germline lookup yields CDR1 SGHRS and CDR2 YFSETQ. Trimming took 3 bases from V and 2 from J; bases not matched to a gene: 7. This CDR3 is 17 amino acids long. CDR3 nucleotides: TGCGCCAGCAGCTGGGGACTAGCGGGAAATACACAAGAGACCCAGTACTTC. It is translated as CASSWGLAGNTQETQYF.

Points on this clone: The sample contains more than one DNA sequence encoding this CDR3. The rearrangement joins TRBV28 to TRBJ1-1; D gene unclear. Between the trimmed V and J ends, which lost 1 base and 1 base, there was a span of 7 bases. This CDR3 spans 14 amino acids. CDR1 MDHEN and CDR2 SYDVKM come from the germline V gene. The CDR3 here is CASSLSGTNTEAFF. CDR3 nucleotides: TGTGCCAGCAGTTTATCAGGAACGAACACTGAAGCTTTCTTT.

The CDR3 is CASSFRTGRETQYF. The CDR3 bases are TGTGCCAGCAGCTTTCGGACAGGGCGGGAGACCCAGTACTTC. The J gene is TRBJ2-5, the V gene TRBV9, with 8 bases matching TRBD1. CDR3 size: 14 residues. Germline V lookup: CDR1 SGDLS, CDR2 YYNGEE. The ends lost 4 bases at V and 5 bases at J; junction bases unmatched: 7.

CDR3 DNA: TGTGCCAGCAGCTTTAACCCCGGGGACAGTAAGACCGGGGAGCTGTTTTTT. Protein product: CASSFNPGDSKTGELFF. The chain combines TRBV7-9 with TRBJ2-2; 7 nucleotides line up with TRBD1. This CDR3 spans 17 amino acids. Losses at the gene ends were 3 bases for V and 5 bases for J; bases not matched to a gene: 12. Germline V gene sequence: CDR1 SEHNR, CDR2 FQNEAQ (reference sequence).

The genes are TRBV11-3 and TRBJ2-2; D is possibly TRBD1 or TRBD2 (7 bases each). Germline CDR1 SGHNT, CDR2 YENEEA. CDR3 length: 16 amino acids. V lost 4 bases, J lost 2 bases, and 14 bases lay in between. The CDR3 region has the DNA TGTGCCAGCAGCTCCGGGGGGACAGCTAACACCGGGGAGCTGTTTTTT. This encodes CASSSGGTANTGELFF.

For this clone: The same CDR3 also results from other DNA sequences found in this sample. V gene TRBV15 combines with J gene TRBJ2-1; no clear D gene. Germline V lookup: CDR1 LNHNV, CDR2 YYDKDF (reference sequence). The CDR3 runs 13 residues. Trimming took off 0 bases at V and 7 bases at J, with 7 bases between the two ends. This CDR3 reads CATSRDLSNEQFF. The CDR3 bases are TGTGCCACCAGCAGAGATCTTTCGAATGAGCAGTTCTTC.

This chain joins TRBV29-1 and TRBJ1-2; perhaps TRBD1 as D (5 bases). Per the germline V gene, CDR1 is SQVTM and CDR2 is ANQGSEA. The CDR3 sequence is 12 residues long. The V end was cut by 8 bases, the J end by 4 bases, with 14 bases between. This CDR3 reads CSSGAQGYGYTF. In DNA, the CDR3 is TGCAGCTCTGGGGCGCAGGGCTATGGCTACACCTTC.